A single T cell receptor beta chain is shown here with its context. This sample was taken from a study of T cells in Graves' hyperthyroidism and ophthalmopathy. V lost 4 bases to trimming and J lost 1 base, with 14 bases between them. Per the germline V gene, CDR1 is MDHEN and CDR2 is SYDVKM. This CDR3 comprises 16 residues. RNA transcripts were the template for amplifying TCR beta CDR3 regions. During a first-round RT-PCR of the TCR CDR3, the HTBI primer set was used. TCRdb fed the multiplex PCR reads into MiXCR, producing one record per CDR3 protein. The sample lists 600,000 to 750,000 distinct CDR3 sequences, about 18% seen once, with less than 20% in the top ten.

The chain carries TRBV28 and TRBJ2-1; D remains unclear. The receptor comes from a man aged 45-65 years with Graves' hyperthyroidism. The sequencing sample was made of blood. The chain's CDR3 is CASSSPGVVSYNEQFF. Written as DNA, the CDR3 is TGTGCCAGCAGTTCCCCCGGAGTTGTGTCCTACAATGAGCAGTTCTTC.